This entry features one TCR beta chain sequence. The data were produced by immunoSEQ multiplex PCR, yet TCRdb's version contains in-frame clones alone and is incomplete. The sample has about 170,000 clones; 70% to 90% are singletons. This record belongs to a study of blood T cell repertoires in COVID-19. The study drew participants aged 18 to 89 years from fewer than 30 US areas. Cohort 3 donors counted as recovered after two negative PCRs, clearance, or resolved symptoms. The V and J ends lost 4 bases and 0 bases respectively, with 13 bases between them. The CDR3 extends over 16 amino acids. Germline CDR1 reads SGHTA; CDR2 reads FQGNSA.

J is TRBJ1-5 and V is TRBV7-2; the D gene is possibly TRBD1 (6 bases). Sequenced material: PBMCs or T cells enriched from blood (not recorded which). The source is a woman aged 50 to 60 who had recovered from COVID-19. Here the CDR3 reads CASSYGGGGSNQPQHF. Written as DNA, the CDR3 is TGTGCCAGCAGCTATGGGGGCGGGGGTAGCAATCAGCCCCAGCATTTT.